Below are 25 T cell receptor beta chains sequenced from a single sample in a study of blood T cell repertoires in COVID-19. Some clones are missing from TCRdb's copy, which holds only in-frame ones; the method was immunoSEQ multiplex PCR. This table holds a few hundred thousand clones, roughly 89% found once. The material sequenced was PBMCs or T cells enriched from blood (not recorded which). Receptors were obtained from a woman aged 25 to 39 who had recovered from COVID-19.

The chain combines TRBV7-9 with TRBJ1-1; no firm D call. The CDR3 has 13 amino acids. CDR1 SEHNR and CDR2 FQNEAQ come from the germline V gene (reference sequence). Trimming removed 1 base from V and 2 bases from J, with 5 bases in between. The CDR3 sequence: CASSLDKNTEAFF. CDR3 coding DNA: TGTGCCAGCAGCTTAGATAAAAACACTGAAGCTTTCTTT.

The chain recombines TRBV28 with TRBJ2-2; 8 nucleotides align to TRBD1. V lost 1 base to trimming and J lost 7 bases; unmatched junction nucleotides: 5. In germline, CDR1 is MDHEN, CDR2 SYDVKM. The CDR3 runs 15 residues. Here the CDR3 reads CASSLYQGAGGELFF. DNA of the CDR3: TGTGCCAGCAGTTTATACCAGGGGGCAGGCGGGGAGCTGTTTTTT.

CDR3 in amino acids: CASSPRVGGSNTGELFF. CDR3 nucleotide sequence: TGTGCCAGCAGCCCGCGGGTGGGGGGGTCGAACACCGGGGAGCTGTTTTTT. This rearrangement joins TRBV9 to TRBJ2-2, with 7 bases aligning to TRBD2. The CDR3 contains 17 residues. Trimming cost V 4 bases and J 0 bases; bases outside gene matches: 9. Germline CDR1 reads SGDLS; CDR2 reads YYNGEE. Looking up the rest from reference TRBV9 and TRBJ2-2 gives the full variable domain: DSGVTQTPKHLITATGQRVTLRCSPRSGDLSVYWYQQSLDQGLQFLIQYYNGEERAKGNILERFSAQQFPDLHSELNLSSLELGDSALYFCASSPRVGGSNTGELFFGEGSRLTVL.

The rearrangement links TRBV6-2 or TRBV6-3 to TRBJ1-6; 7 nucleotides agree with TRBD1. CDR1 MNHEY and CDR2 SVGEGT come from the germline V gene. The CDR3 totals 14 residues. V was pared by 5 bases and J by 6 bases, with 4 bases of the junction left unmatched. CDR3 nucleotide sequence: TGTGCCAGCAGTCCGGGGACAGTTAATTCACCCCTCCACTTT. Protein: CASSPGTVNSPLHF.

This chain links TRBV7-3 with TRBJ2-1, with TRBD2 matching 7 bases. The germline V gene encodes CDR1 SGHTA and CDR2 FQGTGA. The CDR3 loop spans 15 amino acids. V was pared by 0 bases and J by 4 bases, with 3 bases of the junction left unmatched. In DNA form, the CDR3 reads TGTGCCAGCAGCTTAACGCGGGGGTCTTACAATGAGCAGTTCTTC. Amino acid sequence: CASSLTRGSYNEQFF. Full variable domain (missing parts from reference TRBV7-3 and TRBJ2-1): GAGVSQTPSNKVTEKGKYVELRCDPISGHTALYWYRQSLGQGPEFLIYFQGTGAADDSGLPNDRFFAVRPEGSVSTLKIQRTERGDSAVYLCASSLTRGSYNEQFFGPGTRLTVL.

This chain links TRBV7-3 with TRBJ2-7, with 11 nucleotides matching TRBD2. Germline V gene sequence: CDR1 SGHTA, CDR2 FQGTGA. CDR3 size: 15 residues. V shed 5 bases, J shed 0 bases, and the junction held 3 bases outside the gene matches. CDR3 region: CASSPTSGSSYEQYF. The CDR3 DNA follows: TGTGCCAGCAGCCCAACTAGCGGGAGCTCCTACGAGCAGTACTTC.

This chain uses TRBV12-2 with TRBJ1-6; the D call in the table, TRBD1, was not verified against the DNA. TRBV12-2 is a recognized pseudogene. The CDR3 covers 12 residues. CDR3 in amino acids: CASRSPGSPLHF. CDR3 DNA sequence: TGTGCAAGTCGCTCTCCAGGGTCACCCCTCCACTTT.

In its sample, this clone was seen once. This sample includes further DNA sequences coding for the same CDR3. The chain recombines TRBV9 with TRBJ2-5; tentative D call: TRBD2 (5 bases). Germline V CDR1 and CDR2: SGDLS, YYNGEE. Trimming removed 0 bases from V and 2 bases from J, with 11 bases in between. This CDR3 is 15 amino acids long. This chain's CDR3 is CASSVGGGNQETQYF. The DNA of the CDR3 is TGTGCCAGCAGCGTAGGTGGAGGCAATCAAGAGACCCAGTACTTC.

This chain joins TRBV2 and TRBJ1-2; maybe TRBD1 (6 bases). The CDR3 consists of 16 residues. The V and J ends lost 4 bases and 7 bases respectively, with 22 bases between them. The V gene's germline CDR1 is SNHLY and CDR2 FYNNEI. Here the CDR3 reads CASSGSTGGTPLGYTF. DNA for the CDR3: TGTGCCAGCAGTGGATCGACAGGAGGCACTCCCCTTGGCTACACCTTC.

The chain has TRBV9 and TRBJ1-3; TRBD1 is a possible D gene (5 bases). Deletions cut 0 bases from V and 2 bases from J, with 6 bases between. The CDR3 is made up of 14 amino acids. Looked up from germline, CDR1 is SGDLS and CDR2 is YYNGEE. DNA for the CDR3: TGTGCCAGCAGCGTAGGGGGGGCTGGAAACACCATATATTTT. Protein sequence: CASSVGGAGNTIYF.

This chain joins TRBV9 and TRBJ2-2; perhaps TRBD2 as D (5 bases). From germline, CDR1 is SGDLS and CDR2 YYNGEE. Trimming pared 4 bases from V and 2 bases from J, leaving 15 bases between. This CDR3 is 16 amino acids long. CDR3 in DNA: TGTGCCAGCAGCATTTCCCGGACTGTTAACACCGGGGAGCTGTTTTTT. Translating it yields CASSISRTVNTGELFF.

This chain links TRBV10-2 with TRBJ2-3; TRBD2 agrees at 11 bases. The J segment lost 4 bases and the V segment lost 6 bases, leaving 6 bases of the junction unmatched. The germline V gene has CDR1 WSHSY and CDR2 SAAADI. CDR3 length: 15 residues. CDR3 protein: CASRVAGGRSDTQYF. The CDR3 DNA sequence: TGCGCCAGCAGGGTAGCGGGAGGGCGTTCAGATACGCAGTATTTT.

The V gene is TRBV9, the J gene TRBJ2-7; 9 bases align to TRBD2. The ends lost 0 bases at V and 4 bases at J; junction bases unmatched: 2. From germline, CDR1 is SGDLS and CDR2 YYNGEE. This CDR3 has 14 amino acids. CDR3 protein: CASSVGTSVYEQYF. The CDR3 coding sequence is TGTGCCAGCAGCGTAGGGACTAGCGTTTACGAGCAGTACTTC.

The rearrangement joins TRBV2 to TRBJ1-5; 7 bases line up with TRBD1. V trimming: 4 bases; J trimming: 2 bases; junction bases outside the gene matches: 5. Germline values: CDR1 SNHLY, CDR2 FYNNEI. The CDR3 spans 15 residues. The chain's CDR3 is CASSVWQGGNQPQHF. Written as DNA, the CDR3 is TGTGCCAGCAGTGTCTGGCAGGGGGGCAATCAGCCCCAGCATTTT.

This clone was seen a single time. The V call is TRBV3-1 (or the pseudogene TRBV3-2), the J call TRBJ1-3; the match to TRBD1 covers 8 bases. Germline values: CDR1 LGHDT, CDR2 YNNKEL (reference sequence). The CDR3 runs 15 residues. With 4 bases clipped from V and 1 base from J, the junction kept 3 bases outside the gene matches. CDR3 nucleotides: TGTGCCAGCAGCCGGGGACAGGCTTCTGGAAACACCATATATTTT. It codes for CASSRGQASGNTIYF.

This chain connects TRBV7-2 to TRBJ1-3, with D uncertain. CDR1 SGHTA and CDR2 FQGNSA come from the germline V gene. Trimming took off 2 bases at V and 0 bases at J, with 8 bases between the two ends. This CDR3 is 15 amino acids long. CDR3 sequence (DNA): TGTGCCAGCAGCTTAAGCCCGCACTCTGGAAACACCATATATTTT. Translating it yields CASSLSPHSGNTIYF. The full variable domain, in which reference TRBV7-2 and TRBJ1-3 provide the parts outside the CDR3, is GAGVSQSPSNKVTEKGKDVELRCDPISGHTALYWYRQSLGQGLEFLIYFQGNSAPDKSGLPSDRFSAERTGGSVSTLTIQRTQQEDSAVYLCASSLSPHSGNTIYFGEGSWLTVV.

This chain joins TRBV6-6 and TRBJ2-1; 14 bases are shared with TRBD2. The V segment lost 0 bases and the J segment 9 bases; nucleotides outside the gene matches: 4. The CDR3 is 16 residues long. Germline assignment: CDR1 MNHNY and CDR2 SVGAGI (reference sequence). Here the CDR3 reads CASSYSTSGRAGEQFF. As DNA, the CDR3 is TGTGCCAGCAGTTACTCGACTAGCGGGAGGGCCGGTGAGCAGTTCTTC.

The chain links TRBV27 to TRBJ1-2; maybe TRBD1 (6 bases). Germline V lookup: CDR1 MNHEY, CDR2 SMNVEV (reference sequence). The CDR3 runs to 17 residues. The germline V and J ends were trimmed by 5 bases and 2 bases, with 21 bases remaining between them. Written as DNA, the CDR3 is TGTGCCAGCAGTCCTCGTTTGGGGGCTTGGATAAACTATGGCTACACCTTC. Its protein is CASSPRLGAWINYGYTF.

The J gene is TRBJ2-4, the V gene TRBV7-2, with D perhaps matching TRBD2 (7 bases). This CDR3 is 16 amino acids long. CDR1 and CDR2 (germline): SGHTA, FQGNSA. V lost 5 bases and J 1 base, leaving 15 bases between the germline ends. CDR3 amino acids: CASSLEGGPAKNIQYF. The CDR3 DNA is TGTGCCAGCAGCCTCGAGGGGGGGCCCGCCAAAAACATTCAGTACTTC.

The chain couples TRBV7-2 to TRBJ2-1; 9 bases agree with TRBD1. The germline CDR1 and CDR2 sequences are SGHTA and FQGNSA. The CDR3 is 15 residues long. V trimming: 1 base; J trimming: 6 bases; junction bases outside the gene matches: 4. The CDR3 nucleotides read TGTGCCAGCAGCTTAGACCGGGACAGGGTCAATGAGCAGTTCTTC. It is translated as CASSLDRDRVNEQFF.

This chain uses TRBV19 with TRBJ2-1, with TRBD2 matching over 12 bases. The CDR3 is 18 residues long. Germline V gene data show CDR1 as LNHDA and CDR2 as SQIVND (reference sequence). V trimming: 5 bases; J trimming: 1 base; junction bases outside the gene matches: 9. CDR3 nucleotides: TGTGCCAGTAGTGCCCTGACTAGCGGGGGACAGTCCTACAATGAGCAGTTCTTC. It yields the protein CASSALTSGGQSYNEQFF.

V and J are TRBV19 and TRBJ2-4; D perhaps matches TRBD2 (6 bases). This CDR3 comprises 13 residues. Germline assignment: CDR1 LNHDA and CDR2 SQIVND (reference sequence). V was trimmed by 6 bases and J by 3 bases, leaving 9 bases between them. CDR3 DNA sequence: TGTGCCAGTAGGAGTAGCGGCAAAAACATTCAGTACTTC. Encoded protein: CASRSSGKNIQYF.

V and J are TRBV28 and TRBJ2-7, with D tentatively TRBD1 (6 bases). The CDR3 spans 14 residues. V lost 6 bases, J lost 7 bases, and 19 bases lay in between. The germline gives CDR1 MDHEN, CDR2 SYDVKM. DNA for the CDR3: TGTGCCAGCAGGGCTCCCAGGGGTCCGGGTGAGCAGTACTTC. Its protein product is CASRAPRGPGEQYF.

The rearrangement uses TRBV5-4 and TRBJ2-7, with 7 bases aligning to TRBD2. The CDR3 is 14 amino acids. CDR1 and CDR2 from the germline V gene are SGHNT and YYREEE (reference sequence). V was pared by 0 bases and J by 4 bases, with 4 bases of the junction left unmatched. The CDR3 protein is CASSLGGLIYEQYF. CDR3 DNA: TGTGCCAGCAGCTTGGGGGGACTAATATACGAGCAGTACTTC.

The chain combines TRBV5-8 with TRBJ1-2; TRBD1 is a possible D gene (6 bases). From germline, CDR1 is SGHTS and CDR2 YDEGEE. Trimming pared 1 base from V and 8 bases from J, leaving 12 bases between. There are 13 residues in the CDR3. This chain's CDR3 is CASSLNRASGYTF. Here the CDR3 DNA reads TGTGCCAGCAGCTTGAACAGGGCTAGCGGCTACACCTTC.